The 30 T cell receptor beta chains in this list originate from one sample, sequenced in a study of cytomegalovirus exposure and HLA in healthy donors listed by TCRdb under 2017. Library generation was performed with the immunoSEQ multiplex PCR assay. A mixture of 60 forward primers for TCR Vbeta segments and 13 reverse primers for TCR Jbeta segments was used in the multiplex PCR. This immuneACCESS table, as held by TCRdb, lists in-frame sequences with V and J called but not all clones. Of the missing ones, under half trace to an unresolved V gene in checked studies; the others have no known cause. Across this sample there are about 93,000 clones, with about 66% seen only once. Approximately 5.8% of the sample rests with the top ten. Sequenced material: PBMCs. The source of these receptors is a boy aged 5 to 17 in good health and CMV-seropositive.

The chain links TRBV9 to TRBJ2-1; the D is unclear. V lost 2 bases and J lost 0, with 9 bases in between. The length of the CDR3 is 15 residues. Germline values: CDR1 SGDLS, CDR2 YYNGEE. The CDR3 loop reads CASSVTSTSYNEQFF. The CDR3 nucleotides are TGTGCCAGCAGCGTCACATCAACCTCCTACAATGAGCAGTTCTTC.

This clone showed up just a few times. The gene calls are TRBV5-4 and TRBJ2-1; a weak D match, TRBD1 (6 bases). Trimming removed 4 bases from V and 4 bases from J, with 15 bases in between. Germline-derived CDR1 and CDR2 are SGHNT and YYREEE (reference sequence). The CDR3 extends over 15 amino acids. The CDR3, as DNA: TGTGCCAGCAGCCTAGACAGGAGAATATACAATGAGCAGTTCTTC. Translating gives CASSLDRRIYNEQFF.

The chain couples TRBV6-5 to TRBJ2-5, with TRBD1 matching 9 bases. J lost 2 bases, V lost 6 bases, and 1 base had no gene match. CDR3 length equals 13 residues. Germline V CDR1 and CDR2: MNHEY, SVGAGI. Written as DNA, the CDR3 is TGTGCCAGCAGAGGGACAGGGCAAGAGACCCAGTACTTC. This sequence encodes CASRGTGQETQYF.

This clone was seen a single time. The chain combines TRBV27 with TRBJ2-7; a weak D match, TRBD2 (6 bases). Germline values: CDR1 MNHEY, CDR2 SMNVEV (reference sequence). V dropped 2 bases and J dropped 5 bases, with 13 bases sitting between them. The CDR3 is made up of 14 amino acids. CDR3 in amino acids: CASSLSQGGNEQYF. The CDR3 DNA reads as TGTGCCAGCAGTTTAAGTCAGGGAGGAAACGAGCAGTACTTC.

Comments on this clone: The junction does not match germline at one end; this may be a read error. The chain joins TRBV7-7 to TRBJ2-5; D is possibly TRBD1 (6 bases). This CDR3 is 14 amino acids long. Germline values: CDR1 SSHAT, CDR2 FNYEAQ (reference sequence). The CDR3 DNA reads as TGTGCTAGCAGTCTAACCGGGACACAAGAGACCCAGTACTTC. This gives the protein CASSLTGTQETQYF.

This chain connects TRBV12-5 to TRBJ2-4; TRBD2 matches 8 bases. V lost 6 bases, J lost 0 bases, and 7 bases stayed unmatched. The CDR3 is 16 residues long. From germline, CDR1 is LGHNT and CDR2 FRNRAP. The CDR3 DNA is TGTGCTAGTGGCATCGGGGGGGTATTAGCCAAAAACATTCAGTACTTC. It is translated as CASGIGGVLAKNIQYF.

This clone occurred a few times. This chain uses TRBV7-9 with TRBJ2-1; the D gene is possibly TRBD2 (6 bases). Deletions cut 5 bases from V and 0 bases from J, with 14 bases between. CDR3 length: 16 amino acids. CDR1 SEHNR and CDR2 FQNEAQ come from the germline V gene (reference sequence). CDR3 sequence: CASSRMVGSSYNEQFF. The CDR3 nucleotides read TGTGCCAGCAGCCGAATGGTCGGGAGCTCCTACAATGAGCAGTTCTTC. Full variable domain (missing parts from reference TRBV7-9 and TRBJ2-1): DTGVSQNPRHKITKRGQNVTFRCDPISEHNRLYWYRQTLGQGPEFLTYFQNEAQLEKSRLLSDRFSAERPKGSFSTLEIQRTEQGDSAMYLCASSRMVGSSYNEQFFGPGTRLTVL.

The chain joins TRBV10-3 to TRBJ2-7; D is perhaps TRBD1 (6 bases). This CDR3 contains 14 residues. V shed 2 bases and J shed 6 bases, with 14 bases lying between them. Germline lookup yields CDR1 ENHRY and CDR2 SYGVKD. The CDR3 spells CAISEAGERAEQYF. The CDR3 coding sequence is TGTGCCATCAGTGAGGCAGGGGAACGTGCCGAGCAGTACTTC.

The chain recombines TRBV15 with TRBJ2-1, with 8 positions matching TRBD1. J was trimmed by 8 bases and V by 4 bases; bases with no gene match: 10. The CDR3 runs 15 residues. Germline values: CDR1 LNHNV, CDR2 YYDKDF (reference sequence). Written as DNA, the CDR3 is TGTGCCACCAGCATCGACAGGGGAGGACGCGATGAGCAGTTCTTC. Its protein product is CATSIDRGGRDEQFF.

The gene calls are TRBV4-1 and TRBJ2-1; 9 bases map to TRBD2. The trim removed 5 bases at V and 1 base at J, leaving 6 bases unmatched. Germline CDR1 MGHRA, CDR2 YSYEKL. CDR3 length equals 16 residues. The CDR3 loop reads CASSLGTSLSYNEQFF. CDR3 DNA: TGCGCCAGCAGCTTGGGGACTAGCCTTTCCTACAATGAGCAGTTCTTC.

The chain combines TRBV19 with TRBJ2-7; 7 bases agree with TRBD1. The ends lost 5 bases at V and 2 bases at J; junction bases unmatched: 12. There are 16 residues in the CDR3. Germline assignment: CDR1 LNHDA and CDR2 SQIVND (reference sequence). The CDR3 protein is CASSQQLRDSPYEQYF. The CDR3 nucleotides read TGTGCCAGTAGTCAACAATTAAGGGACAGCCCCTACGAGCAGTACTTC.

The chain combines TRBV9 with TRBJ2-2, with 12 nucleotides matching TRBD1. In germline, CDR1 is SGDLS, CDR2 YYNGEE. This CDR3 is built from 17 residues. The ends lost 5 bases at V and 8 bases at J; junction bases unmatched: 13. In DNA, the CDR3 is TGTGCCAGCAGACCAAACCCGGGACAGGGGGCAGTTGGGGAGCTGTTTTTT. As protein: CASRPNPGQGAVGELFF.

The chain couples TRBV5-6 to TRBJ1-1; possibly TRBD1 for D (5 bases). V shed 4 bases and J shed 4 bases, with 20 bases lying between them. Germline-derived CDR1 and CDR2 are SGHDT and YYEEEE. The CDR3 is 16 residues long. This CDR3 is CASSLLRVVRTTEAFF. In nucleotides, the CDR3 is TGTGCCAGCAGCCTACTCAGGGTCGTCCGTACCACTGAAGCTTTCTTT.

This clone showed up just a few times. The rearrangement links TRBV5-1 to TRBJ2-7; 8 positions match TRBD2. Looked up from germline, CDR1 is SGHRS and CDR2 is YFSETQ. CDR3 length: 13 amino acids. The J segment lost 0 bases and the V segment lost 4 bases, leaving 0 bases of the junction unmatched. The CDR3 DNA is TGCGCCAGCAGCGGGACTAGCTCCTACGAGCAGTACTTC. Its protein product is CASSGTSSYEQYF.

About this clone: The junction departs from germline at one end; a sequencing error may be responsible. This chain joins TRBV6-1 and TRBJ1-5; D is unresolved. Germline CDR1 and CDR2: MNHNS and SASEGT. This CDR3 region has 13 residues. CDR3 sequence: CASQLGANQPQNF. CDR3 DNA sequence: TGTGCCAGTCAGCTTGGAGCCAATCAGCCCCAGAATTTT.

The V gene is TRBV29-1, the J gene TRBJ1-1; D call uncertain. There are 14 residues in the CDR3. Trimming cost V 7 bases and J 1 base, with 16 bases left between them. Germline V gene data show CDR1 as SQVTM and CDR2 as ANQGSEA. CDR3 sequence (DNA): TGCAGCGGAACCCCGGGAGGGCCGAACACTGAAGCTTTCTTT. Amino acid sequence: CSGTPGGPNTEAFF.

This chain connects TRBV19 to TRBJ2-7, with a possible D match to TRBD1 (6 bases). The CDR3 has 15 residues. Deletions cut 3 bases from V and 2 bases from J, with 14 bases between. Germline loops: CDR1 LNHDA, CDR2 SQIVND (reference sequence). CDR3 residues: CASSIRAGAPYEQYF. CDR3 coding DNA: TGTGCCAGTAGTATTCGGGCAGGGGCCCCCTACGAGCAGTACTTC.

This clone was detected once. V and J are TRBV30 and TRBJ2-4, with D perhaps TRBD1 (5 bases). CDR1 and CDR2 (germline): GTSNPN, SVGIG (reference sequence). Deletions cut 4 bases from V and 9 bases from J, with 10 bases between. This CDR3 contains 11 residues. Written as DNA, the CDR3 is TGTGCCTGGACAGAAACAGGCATTCAGTACTTC. Residues: CAWTETGIQYF.

J is TRBJ2-1 and V is TRBV5-4; D perhaps matches TRBD2 (5 bases). Trimming cost V 3 bases and J 5 bases, with 12 bases left between them. Germline CDR1 and CDR2: SGHNT and YYREEE (reference sequence). This CDR3 comprises 14 residues. CDR3: CASSSRGYNNEQFF. Written as DNA, the CDR3 is TGTGCCAGCAGCTCTCGGGGTTACAACAATGAGCAGTTCTTC.

The V and J genes are TRBV5-6 and TRBJ2-5, with a tentative D call TRBD1 (5 bases). CDR1 is SGHDT, CDR2 YYEEEE, per germline. Trimming cost V 0 bases and J 4 bases, with 13 bases left between them. The CDR3 runs to 15 residues. The CDR3 reads CASSLAGRVVETQYF. CDR3 nucleotide sequence: TGTGCCAGCAGCTTGGCGGGCAGGGTAGTAGAGACCCAGTACTTC.

This chain links TRBV18 with TRBJ1-1, with 8 bases aligning to TRBD1. J gave up 5 bases and V 2 bases, and 19 bases lay outside the gene matches. The CDR3 length is 19 residues. The germline V gene has CDR1 KGHSH and CDR2 LQKENI. The CDR3 reads CASSPIPRTGIEGRTEAFF. In DNA, the CDR3 is TGTGCCAGCTCACCAATTCCGAGGACAGGGATCGAAGGGCGTACTGAAGCTTTCTTT.

The chain uses TRBV7-2 and TRBJ2-5; TRBD2 agrees at 9 bases. In germline, CDR1 is SGHTA, CDR2 FQGNSA. The CDR3 length is 18 residues. Germline trimming cut 1 base from V and 5 bases from J; bases unmatched to any gene: 14. The CDR3 DNA is TGTGCCAGCAGCTTAGAGTCTAGCGGGGATGGGGCTCCCGAGACCCAGTACTTC. It is translated as CASSLESSGDGAPETQYF.

The J gene is TRBJ2-1, the V gene TRBV5-1; 8 positions match TRBD2. Germline CDR1 reads SGHRS; CDR2 reads YFSETQ. This CDR3 comprises 16 residues. V gave up 0 bases and J gave up 7 bases; unmatched junction bases: 9. The CDR3 DNA reads TGCGCCAGCAGCTTGGCCGTAAGCGGGAGTGATAATGAGCAGTTCTTC. This translates into CASSLAVSGSDNEQFF.

This clone has a handful of counts. The rearrangement joins TRBV7-9 to TRBJ1-1; 9 bases match TRBD1. Germline loops: CDR1 SEHNR, CDR2 FQNEAQ (reference sequence). CDR3 length equals 14 residues. Trimming cost V 1 base and J 6 bases; bases outside gene matches: 3. CDR3 coding DNA: TGTGCCAGCAGCTTAGACAGGGGGCGGGCTGAAGCTTTCTTT. Translating gives CASSLDRGRAEAFF.

This rearrangement joins TRBV4-3 to TRBJ1-2, with D perhaps TRBD1 (5 bases). V was shortened by 0 bases and J by 4 bases, with 15 bases between the two germline ends. Germline CDR1 reads LGHNA; CDR2 reads YSLEER. The CDR3 is 16 amino acids. The CDR3 protein is CASSQDMRQGGYGYTF. The CDR3 DNA reads TGCGCCAGCAGCCAAGATATGAGGCAGGGAGGCTATGGCTACACCTTC.

The chain has TRBV7-3 and TRBJ2-3, with 7 bases that match TRBD1. Germline lookup yields CDR1 SGHTA and CDR2 FQGTGA. The junction had 9 bases not matched to a gene; V was cut back by 5 bases and J by 4 bases. This CDR3 contains 15 residues. CDR3 protein: CASSPRGTGADTQYF. The CDR3 DNA follows: TGTGCCAGCAGCCCCAGGGGGACGGGTGCAGATACGCAGTATTTT.

This chain links TRBV4-2 with TRBJ2-2, with unresolved D. Deletions cut 4 bases from V and 7 bases from J, with 13 bases between. The V gene's germline CDR1 is LGHNA and CDR2 YNFKEQ. This CDR3 contains 14 residues. The CDR3 here is CASSPKIELGELFF. The DNA for the CDR3 is TGTGCCAGCAGCCCCAAGATAGAGCTCGGGGAGCTGTTTTTT.

The gene calls are TRBV7-2 and TRBJ1-1; TRBD1 matches at 7 bases. The CDR3 is made up of 14 amino acids. With 5 bases clipped from V and 4 bases from J, the junction kept 7 bases outside the gene matches. The germline V gene has CDR1 SGHTA and CDR2 FQGNSA. The CDR3 reads CASSRQGLTTEAFF. CDR3 nucleotide sequence: TGTGCCAGCAGCCGACAGGGTTTGACCACTGAAGCTTTCTTT.

The V and J genes are TRBV29-1 and TRBJ1-2, with D perhaps TRBD1 (5 bases). This CDR3 region has 13 residues. The V end lost 1 base, the J end lost 4 bases, and 10 bases lay between the germline ends. Germline V CDR1 and CDR2: SQVTM, ANQGSEA. CDR3 coding DNA: TGCAGCGTTGAAGCGTGGCAGGGCTATGGCTACACCTTC. As protein: CSVEAWQGYGYTF.

This clone was observed a few times. At one boundary the junction diverges from the germline segment, which might be a read error. The chain carries TRBV15 and TRBJ1-5; D is uncertain. Germline V lookup: CDR1 LNHNV, CDR2 YYDKDF (reference sequence). The CDR3 runs to 15 residues. Here the CDR3 reads CATSRDVGSNQPQNF. In DNA, the CDR3 is TGTGCCACCAGCAGAGATGTGGGGAGCAATCAGCCCCAGAATTTT.